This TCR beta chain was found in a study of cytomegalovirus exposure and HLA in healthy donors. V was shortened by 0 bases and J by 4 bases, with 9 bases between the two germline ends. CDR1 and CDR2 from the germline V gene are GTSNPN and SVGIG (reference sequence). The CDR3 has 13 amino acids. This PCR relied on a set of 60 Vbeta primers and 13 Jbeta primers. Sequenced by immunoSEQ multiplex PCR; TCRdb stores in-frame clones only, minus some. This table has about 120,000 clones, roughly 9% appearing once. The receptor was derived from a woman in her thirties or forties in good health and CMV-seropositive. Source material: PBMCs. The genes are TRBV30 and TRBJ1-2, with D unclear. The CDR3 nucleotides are TGTGCCTGGAGTGTATGGGCAAGCTATGGCTACACCTTC. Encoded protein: CAWSVWASYGYTF.